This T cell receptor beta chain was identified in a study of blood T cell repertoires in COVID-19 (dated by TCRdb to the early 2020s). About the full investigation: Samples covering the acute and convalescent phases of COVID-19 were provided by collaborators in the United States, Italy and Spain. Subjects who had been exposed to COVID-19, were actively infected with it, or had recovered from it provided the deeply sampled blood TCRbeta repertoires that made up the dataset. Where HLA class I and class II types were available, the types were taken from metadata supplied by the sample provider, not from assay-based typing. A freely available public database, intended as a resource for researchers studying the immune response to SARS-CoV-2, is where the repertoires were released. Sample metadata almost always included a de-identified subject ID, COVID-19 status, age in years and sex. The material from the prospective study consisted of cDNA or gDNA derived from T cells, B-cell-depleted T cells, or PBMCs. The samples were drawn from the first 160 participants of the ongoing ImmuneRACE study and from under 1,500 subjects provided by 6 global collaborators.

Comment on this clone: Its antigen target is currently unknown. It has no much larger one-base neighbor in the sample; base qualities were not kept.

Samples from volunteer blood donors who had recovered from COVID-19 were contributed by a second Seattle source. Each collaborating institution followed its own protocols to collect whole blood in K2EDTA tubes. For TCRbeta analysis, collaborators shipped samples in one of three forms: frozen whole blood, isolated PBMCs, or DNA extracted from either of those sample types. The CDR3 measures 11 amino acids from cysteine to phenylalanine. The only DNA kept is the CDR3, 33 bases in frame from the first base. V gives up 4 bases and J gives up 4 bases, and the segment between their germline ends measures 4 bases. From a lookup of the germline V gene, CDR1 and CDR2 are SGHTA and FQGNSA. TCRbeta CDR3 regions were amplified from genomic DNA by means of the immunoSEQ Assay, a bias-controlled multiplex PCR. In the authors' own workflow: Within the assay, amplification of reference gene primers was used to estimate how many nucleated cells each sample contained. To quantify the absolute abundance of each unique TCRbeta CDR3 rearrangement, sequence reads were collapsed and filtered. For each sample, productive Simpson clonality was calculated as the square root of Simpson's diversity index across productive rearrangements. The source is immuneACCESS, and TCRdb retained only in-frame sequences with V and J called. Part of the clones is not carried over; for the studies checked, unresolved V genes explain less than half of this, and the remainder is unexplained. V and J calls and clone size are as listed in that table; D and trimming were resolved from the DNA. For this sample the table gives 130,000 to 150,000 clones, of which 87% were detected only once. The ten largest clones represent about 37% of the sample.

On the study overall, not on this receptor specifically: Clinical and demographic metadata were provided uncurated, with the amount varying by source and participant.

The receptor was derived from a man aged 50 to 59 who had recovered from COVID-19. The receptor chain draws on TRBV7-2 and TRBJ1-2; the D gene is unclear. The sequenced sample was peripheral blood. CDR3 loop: CASSSSYGYTF. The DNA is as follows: TGTGCCAGCAGCTCCAGCTATGGCTACACCTTC. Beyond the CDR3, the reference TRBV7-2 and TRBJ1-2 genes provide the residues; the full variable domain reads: GAGVSQSPSNKVTEKGKDVELRCDPISGHTALYWYRQSLGQGLEFLIYFQGNSAPDKSGLPSDRFSAERTGGSVSTLTIQRTQQEDSAVYLCASSSSYGYTFGSGTRLTVV.